This T cell receptor (beta chain) came from a study of T cells in localized non-small cell lung cancer. Findings of the study overall: Among blood samples, higher T cell density accompanied longer overall survival.

The data were produced by immunoSEQ multiplex PCR, yet TCRdb's version contains in-frame clones alone and is incomplete. Altogether 70,000 to 95,000 clones are present, approximately 90% being singletons, with the ten largest covering over 3.5%. The CDR3 is made up of 13 amino acids. V gave up 1 base and J gave up 6 bases, with 9 bases separating them. CDR1 and CDR2 from the germline V gene are MDHEN and SYDVKM. As to this clone: The antigen remains unidentified.

This TCR derives from a woman aged 40-70 years with stage II squamous cell lung carcinoma. The input for sequencing was PBMCs, taken before any cancer treatment. The chain is built from TRBV28 and TRBJ1-2; weak D call: TRBD1 (5 bases). The CDR3, as DNA: TGTGCCAGCAGTTTATCGAGGGGCAATGGCTACACCTTC. Its protein is CASSLSRGNGYTF.